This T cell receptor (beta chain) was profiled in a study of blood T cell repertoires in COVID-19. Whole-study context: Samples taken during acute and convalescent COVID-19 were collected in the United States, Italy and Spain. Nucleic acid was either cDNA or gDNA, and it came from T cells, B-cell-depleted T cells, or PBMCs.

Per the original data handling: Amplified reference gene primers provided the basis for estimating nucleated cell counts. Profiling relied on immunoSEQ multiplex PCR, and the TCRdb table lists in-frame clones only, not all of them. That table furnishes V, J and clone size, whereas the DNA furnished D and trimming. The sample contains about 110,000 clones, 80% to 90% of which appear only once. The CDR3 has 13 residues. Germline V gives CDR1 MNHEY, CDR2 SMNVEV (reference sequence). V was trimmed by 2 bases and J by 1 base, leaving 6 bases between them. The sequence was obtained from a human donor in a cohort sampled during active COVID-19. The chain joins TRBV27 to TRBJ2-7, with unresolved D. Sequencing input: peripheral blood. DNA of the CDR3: TGTGCCAGCAGTTTAACACGTTCCTACGAGCAGTACTTC. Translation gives CASSLTRSYEQYF.